This passage covers 23 T cell receptor beta chains from one sample sequenced in a study of blood T cells in healthy people across ages. A second about 6 to 11 cycle PCR used barcoded and J-beta primers. TCRdb reprocessed the 5' RACE reads via MiXCR and lists one record per CDR3 protein. The table records over 1,500,000 distinct CDR3 sequences, about 50% of them present only once. Sequencing was carried out using blood. The receptors originated from a woman between 40 and 50 years old in good health.

The gene calls are TRBV7-3 and TRBJ1-2, with 8 bases aligning to TRBD1. There are 14 residues in the CDR3. The germline V gene has CDR1 SGHTA and CDR2 FQGTGA. J gave up 8 bases and V 4 bases, and 9 bases lay outside the gene matches. The CDR3 spells CASSSAPTGEGYTF. The CDR3 DNA sequence: TGTGCCAGCAGCTCCGCACCGACAGGGGAGGGCTACACCTTC.

This clonotype has more than one count but fewer than ten. This chain uses TRBV6-5 with TRBJ2-3; D is unclear. The CDR3 is 14 amino acids. V was trimmed by 6 bases and J by 3 bases, leaving 13 bases between them. The germline gives CDR1 MNHEY, CDR2 SVGAGI. The CDR3 reads CASRSLGSTDTQYF. DNA of the CDR3: TGTGCCAGCAGAAGTCTGGGAAGTACAGATACGCAGTATTTT.

The J gene is TRBJ1-1, the V gene TRBV5-1, with 7 bases matching TRBD1. With 3 bases clipped from V and 7 bases from J, the junction kept 6 bases outside the gene matches. Looked up from germline, CDR1 is SGHRS and CDR2 is YFSETQ. There are 13 residues in the CDR3. CDR3 in DNA: TGCGCCAGCAGCTCACCGGGACAGAATGAAGCTTTCTTT. Residues: CASSSPGQNEAFF. Variable domain in full (rest from reference TRBV5-1 and TRBJ1-1): KAGVTQTPRYLIKTRGQQVTLSCSPISGHRSVSWYQQTPGQGLQFLFEYFSETQRNKGNFPGRFSGRQFSNSRSEMNVSTLELGDSALYLCASSSPGQNEAFFGQGTRLTVV.

This clonotype has a handful of counts. The chain is built from TRBV20-1 and TRBJ1-2; possible D gene TRBD1, 5 bases. This CDR3 region has 14 residues. V was shortened by 1 base and J by 4 bases, with 13 bases between the two germline ends. Germline loops: CDR1 DFQATT, CDR2 SNEGSKA (reference sequence). CDR3 sequence (DNA): TGCAGTGCTAGAGCCCAAAGGGGCGGCTATGGCTACACCTTC. Its translation is CSARAQRGGYGYTF.

The chain recombines TRBV20-1 with TRBJ1-6, with D possibly being TRBD1 (6 bases). Germline CDR1 and CDR2: DFQATT and SNEGSKA (reference sequence). Trimming pared 6 bases from V and 0 bases from J, leaving 18 bases between. CDR3 size: 17 residues. CDR3 bases: TGCAGTGCATCCTCACAGGGTTCGAGCTCCTATAATTCACCCCTCCACTTT. Its protein product is CSASSQGSSSYNSPLHF.

This chain links TRBV6-2 or TRBV6-3 with TRBJ1-2; D might be TRBD1 (5 bases). This CDR3 is 14 amino acids long. Trimming stripped 5 bases from V and 4 bases from J, with 14 bases between. CDR1 and CDR2 (germline): MNHEY, SVGEGT. The CDR3 protein is CASSEQGFVYGYTF. CDR3 sequence (DNA): TGTGCCAGCAGTGAGCAGGGATTCGTCTATGGCTACACCTTC.

The rearrangement joins TRBV29-1 to TRBJ2-1, with D perhaps TRBD1 or TRBD2 (5 bases each). CDR1 is SQVTM, CDR2 ANQGSEA, per germline. V was trimmed by 3 bases and J by 5 bases, leaving 20 bases between them. The CDR3 is 16 residues long. The CDR3 nucleotides are TGCAGCGTTGATAGTAGGGACCCCTCGTCCCACAATGAGCAGTTCTTC. Translated, it gives CSVDSRDPSSHNEQFF.

This clonotype has ten or more counts. The gene calls are TRBV12-3 or TRBV12-4 and TRBJ2-5, with a tentative D call TRBD2 (6 bases). This CDR3 has 14 amino acids. Trimming shortened V by 5 bases and J by 5 bases, and 15 bases separated the two germline ends. The CDR3 sequence is CASSPTAGRETQYF. CDR3 DNA: TGTGCCAGCAGTCCAACAGCGGGTAGGGAGACCCAGTACTTC.

The rearrangement uses TRBV4-1 and TRBJ2-4; 8 bases are a match to TRBD2. The DNA end is more similar to TRBJ2-5, so the J call may be wrong. Germline assignment: CDR1 MGHRA and CDR2 YSYEKL. The CDR3 runs to 15 residues. Here the CDR3 DNA reads TGCGCCAGCAGCCAAAGCTTAGCGGGGCAAGAGACCCAGTACTTC. This gives the protein CASSQSLAGQETQYF.

V is TRBV9 and J is TRBJ2-1; D unclear. This CDR3 spans 14 amino acids. Germline V lookup: CDR1 SGDLS, CDR2 YYNGEE. V dropped 4 bases and J dropped 13 bases, with 21 bases sitting between them. For the CDR3, the DNA is TGTGCCAGCAGCCCAACCCCTGGGAAAGAGACCCAGTTCTTC. It yields the protein CASSPTPGKETQFF.

This clonotype showed up just once. Being one base from a much bigger clone, this may be a read error. V is TRBV7-2 and J is TRBJ2-3; D is undetermined. This CDR3 region has 13 residues. CDR1 is SGHTA, CDR2 FQGNSA, per germline. The CDR3 nucleotides are TGTGCCAGCAGCTTAACCTGGCAAGATACGCTGTATTTT. This codes for CASSLTWQDTLYF.

V gene TRBV5-1 combines with J gene TRBJ1-4, with a tentative D call TRBD1 (5 bases). Germline V gene lookup returns CDR1 SGHRS and CDR2 YFSETQ. The V and J ends lost 2 bases and 0 bases respectively, with 11 bases between them. The CDR3 runs to 16 residues. CDR3 amino acids: CASSFGASATNEKLFF. CDR3 sequence (DNA): TGCGCCAGCAGCTTCGGGGCGTCTGCAACTAATGAAAAACTGTTTTTT.

The chain is built from TRBV18 and TRBJ2-5, with a tentative D call TRBD1 (5 bases). The end of the DNA is better explained by TRBJ2-7, so the J call may be wrong. Germline V gene lookup returns CDR1 KGHSH and CDR2 LQKENI. The CDR3 contains 17 residues. The CDR3 sequence is CASSPQGNLPTSNEQYF. CDR3 nucleotides: TGTGCCAGCTCACCACAGGGGAACCTCCCAACCAGCAACGAGCAGTACTTC.

This clonotype has a handful of counts. Germline and junction disagree at one end, which may indicate a read error. This chain links TRBV3-1 with TRBJ2-3; D is possibly TRBD1 (5 bases). The CDR3 runs 15 residues. In germline, CDR1 is LGHDT, CDR2 YNNKEL (reference sequence). The CDR3, as DNA: TGTGCCAGCAGACAAGGACAATGGGGCACAGATACGCAGTATTTT. Translation gives CASRQGQWGTDTQYF.

This clonotype has a handful of counts. V gene TRBV15 combines with J gene TRBJ2-5; TRBD2 might be the D (5 bases). CDR3 length: 14 residues. The V end was cut by 2 bases, the J end by 3 bases, with 10 bases between. Germline assignment: CDR1 LNHNV and CDR2 YYDKDF (reference sequence). The CDR3 coding sequence is TGTGCCACCAGCAGAACGACTATTAAAGAGACCCAGTACTTC. It yields the protein CATSRTTIKETQYF. Combining the CDR3 with reference TRBV15 and TRBJ2-5 gives the whole variable domain DAMVIQNPRYQVTQFGKPVTLSCSQTLNHNVMYWYQQKSSQAPKLLFHYYDKDFNNEADTPDNFQSRRPNTSFCFLDIRSPGLGDTAMYLCATSRTTIKETQYFGPGTRLLVL.

This clonotype has more than one count but fewer than ten. The chain links TRBV4-1 to TRBJ2-5, with 7 bases that match TRBD2. Germline values: CDR1 MGHRA, CDR2 YSYEKL. CDR3 length: 16 residues. The trim removed 6 bases at V and 4 bases at J, leaving 14 bases unmatched. The CDR3 here is CASSQSWGGSRETQYF. The CDR3 DNA is TGCGCCAGCAGTCAAAGTTGGGGGGGTAGCCGAGAGACCCAGTACTTC.

V usage is TRBV24-1 and J usage is TRBJ1-5; 8 nucleotides line up with TRBD1. Germline values: CDR1 KGHDR, CDR2 SFDVKD. The CDR3 spans 13 residues. V was pared by 5 bases and J by 6 bases, with 2 bases of the junction left unmatched. DNA of the CDR3: TGTGCCACCAGTGGACAGGGGATTCAGCCCCAGCATTTT. Encoded protein: CATSGQGIQPQHF.

The chain combines TRBV27 with TRBJ2-5; the D call may be TRBD1 or TRBD2 (5 bases each). The J call may be in error: the DNA end matches TRBJ2-7 better. The CDR3 loop spans 14 amino acids. The V gene's germline CDR1 is MNHEY and CDR2 SMNVEV (reference sequence). The CDR3 protein is CASTLRGGAYEQYF. Here the CDR3 DNA reads TGTGCCAGCACTTTGAGGGGTGGAGCCTACGAGCAGTACTTC.

The chain employs TRBV6-5 and TRBJ2-5, with D hard to call. Trimming cost V 5 bases and J 1 base, with 11 bases left between them. The V gene's germline CDR1 is MNHEY and CDR2 SVGAGI. The CDR3 is 14 amino acids. CDR3 in DNA: TGTGCCAGCAGTAAGGGCCGGCTCCAAGAGACCCAGTACTTC. Amino acids: CASSKGRLQETQYF.

The chain is built from TRBV28 and TRBJ2-4; TRBD1 matches at 8 bases. Germline V gene data show CDR1 as MDHEN and CDR2 as SYDVKM. The V and J ends lost 1 base and 6 bases, in that order; junction bases with no gene match: 11. The CDR3 is made up of 17 amino acids. Here the CDR3 DNA reads TGTGCCAGCAGTTTATTCGCAGGGGGCGCTTATGGAAACATTCAGTACTTC. As protein: CASSLFAGGAYGNIQYF.

The chain uses TRBV5-1 and TRBJ1-2; 7 bases match TRBD1. The germline gives CDR1 SGHRS, CDR2 YFSETQ. V was pared by 4 bases and J by 2 bases, with 8 bases of the junction left unmatched. This CDR3 contains 15 residues. The CDR3 spells CASSNSGTENYGYTF. In DNA form, the CDR3 reads TGCGCCAGCAGCAACTCGGGGACAGAGAACTATGGCTACACCTTC.

J is TRBJ2-4 and V is TRBV20-1; the D gene is possibly TRBD2 (5 bases). This CDR3 contains 14 residues. Trimming took off 7 bases at V and 2 bases at J, with 15 bases between the two ends. CDR1 is DFQATT and CDR2 is SNEGSKA in the germline V gene (reference sequence). The CDR3, as DNA: TGCAGTGGGAGCCAAGGCGGGTCCAAAAACATTCAGTACTTC. Amino acids: CSGSQGGSKNIQYF.

This clonotype appeared a few times. V usage is TRBV28 and J usage is TRBJ2-5; D perhaps matches TRBD1 (7 bases). TRBJ2-7 matches the DNA end more closely, so the J call is doubtful. The length of the CDR3 is 13 residues. In germline, CDR1 is MDHEN, CDR2 SYDVKM. The chain's CDR3 is CASKTRGRNEQYF. CDR3 nucleotides: TGTGCCAGCAAAACCAGGGGGAGGAACGAGCAGTACTTC.